This T cell receptor beta chain was found in a study of blood T cells in healthy people across ages. Next came a second PCR, run for about 7 to 11 cycles, which used a sample-barcoded 5' primer along with a J-beta primer mix. Each cDNA was tagged by a template-switch adaptor containing 12 random nucleotides. TCRdb re-called the 5' RACE reads with MiXCR, one entry per CDR3 protein. Of around 1,900,000 distinct CDR3 sequences in the sample, approximately 40% were seen once. Study conclusions and caveats: Both higher diversity and more naive CD4+ cells marked long-lived donors when set against aged donors.

Only a few counts were recorded for this clonotype. Its cognate antigen is unknown. From germline, CDR1 is MNHEY and CDR2 SMNVEV (reference sequence). V shed 3 bases and J shed 7 bases, with 16 bases lying between them. The length of the CDR3 is 14 residues. This TCR came from a human donor in good health. The sample was blood. V and J are TRBV27 and TRBJ2-7; the D gene is possibly TRBD1 (5 bases). Here the CDR3 DNA reads TGTGCCAGCAGTTTTAGACAGCCCCTTGGGGAGCAGTACTTC. It translates to CASSFRQPLGEQYF.